The present TCR beta chain was sequenced within a study of blood T cell repertoires in COVID-19. Study-wide context: Whether acute or convalescent, the COVID-19 samples came from the United States, Italy and Spain. Sources were T cells, B-cell-depleted T cells, or PBMCs; the material itself was cDNA or gDNA.

The germline CDR1 and CDR2 sequences are KGHDR and SFDVKD. After removal of 9 bases from V and 0 bases from J, the junction contained 7 bases not matched to a gene. The length of the CDR3 is 15 residues. Methods used by the authors: Researchers report that nucleated cell counts were estimated from reference gene primer amplification. Profiling relied on immunoSEQ multiplex PCR, and the TCRdb table lists in-frame clones only, not all of them. The DNA gave D and trimming, while V, J and clone size come from that table. This sample yields about 260,000 clones, of which almost 90% are seen a single time; about 11% belongs to the top ten. Seattle's enrolled individuals joined amid active infection and were then monitored longitudinally.

This clonotype was obtained from a woman aged 30 to 39 with COVID-19, enrolled during active disease. The rearrangement joins TRBV24-1 to TRBJ2-5; TRBD2 matches at 9 bases. The sequenced material came from peripheral blood. CDR3 DNA sequence: TGTGCCACCGCGGGAGGGCCGGGGGACCAAGAGACCCAGTACTTC. Protein product: CATAGGPGDQETQYF.